This is a list of T cell receptor beta chains from one sample in a study of naive CD8 T cells in extremely preterm neonates. Assay: immunoSEQ multiplex PCR; the TCRdb copy retains only in-frame clones and omits some. The sample lists approximately 6,000 clones; about 98% were seen once. The sequenced sample was naive CD8+ T cells from blood. These receptors all stem from a human donor in good health. Each CDR3 is given with its conserved first and last residue. A D gene is named only where the DNA matches it firmly. Size is stated for part of the rows, as once, few or many counts, or as a class when the clone is expanded.

TRBD1,TRBV10-3,once,TRBJ2-7,TGTGCCATCAGTGAGTCTAGGGACAGGACCTACGAGCAGTACTTC,CAISESRDRTYEQYF
NA,TRBV27,NA,TRBJ1-5,TGTGCCAGCGGATTGAGGACAAGTAGCAATCAGCCCCAGCATTTT,CASGLRTSSNQPQHF
TRBD1,TRBV5-6,NA,TRBJ1-1,TGTGCCAGCAGCTTGGACAGGGGTCACACTGAAGCTTTCTTT,CASSLDRGHTEAFF
NA,TRBV29-1,NA,TRBJ1-2,TGCAGCGTTGAAGATCAAGATCGGAACTATGGCTACACCTTC,CSVEDQDRNYGYTF
NA,TRBV29-1,NA,TRBJ1-2,TGCAGCGTTGAAGGGGAGTTCTATGGCTACACCTTC,CSVEGEFYGYTF
NA,TRBV10-2,NA,TRBJ1-1,TGCGCCAGCAAATATTTGGGCGCTGAAGCTCTCTTT,CASKYLGAEALF
TRBD1,TRBV5-6,NA,TRBJ2-7,TGTGCCAGCAGCTTCGGGACAGGGCTCAACGAGCAGTACTTC,CASSFGTGLNEQYF
NA,TRBV7-9,once,TRBJ2-5,TGTGCCAGCAGCTCATTTGGGCTAAAGCAAACCCAGTACTTC,CASSSFGLKQTQYF
TRBD1,TRBV28,NA,TRBJ1-5,TGTGCCAGCAGTTTCGGGACAGACAATCAGCCCCAGCATTTT,CASSFGTDNQPQHF
NA,TRBV25-1,NA,TRBJ1-1,TGTGCCAGCAGCCAGGGGTCGACCACTGAAGCTTTCTTT,CASSQGSTTEAFF